The source of this TCR beta chain is a study of blood T cells in healthy people across ages. The CDR3 is 13 amino acids. Germline V gene lookup returns CDR1 SGDLS and CDR2 YYNGEE. V trimming: 5 bases; J trimming: 13 bases; junction bases outside the gene matches: 12. Findings and caveats of the study: Calculation of diversity from one million T cells yielded estimates considered to be underestimates. Roughly linear age-related decline in beta diversity appeared, significant by age about 40. Without sorted subsets, naive and antigen-experienced compartments could not be conclusively compared.

A word on this clonotype: Its antigen is unknown.

PCR was performed a second time for about 6 to 11 cycles using a sample-barcoded 5' primer and a J-beta primer mix. Every cDNA molecule bore a tag from a template-switch adaptor containing 12 random nucleotides. TCRdb reanalysed the 5' RACE reads using MiXCR and keeps one entry per CDR3 protein. Of more than 650,000 distinct CDR3 sequences in the sample, 22% were seen once. The specimen was blood. This chain connects TRBV9 to TRBJ2-1; 7 positions match TRBD1. This clonotype was sampled from a man between 65 and 79 years old in good health. The CDR3 spells CASSEGVGDSQFF. As DNA, the CDR3 is TGTGCCAGCAGTGAGGGGGTTGGGGACAGTCAGTTCTTC.